This is a list of T cell receptor beta chains from one sample in a study of blood T cell repertoires in COVID-19. Data came from immunoSEQ multiplex PCR; TCRdb stores just in-frame clones and leaves some out. The data contain about 190,000 clones, approximately 90% of them singletons. Material: peripheral blood. Receptors were obtained from a young man with acute or convalescent COVID-19. Both conserved end residues are part of each CDR3. Each record gives: CDR3 DNA, CDR3 protein, J gene, V gene, D gene, clone size. The D gene is left open where the match is weak. Clone size is shown for a subset of rows, as once, few, many or a class of expanded clone.

TGTGCCGGCCGTCGATCCGCTAATGAAAAACTGTTTTTT	CAGRRSANEKLFF	TRBJ1-4	TRBV18	-	-
TGTGCCAGCAGCCCGGGACTAGCGGGGGGCGTCAAGCAGTACTTC	CASSPGLAGGVKQYF	TRBJ2-7	TRBV5-4	TRBD2	once
TGTGCCAGCAGCCGAAGACAGGGCCCCTTACACGAGCAGTACTTC	CASSRRQGPLHEQYF	TRBJ2-7	TRBV7-9	TRBD1	-
TGTGCCAGTACAGGGGAACTTATGAACACTGAAGCTTTCTTT	CASTGELMNTEAFF	TRBJ1-1	TRBV2	TRBD1	-
TGCGCCAGCAGCCAAGGGGTCTTTCTAGCGGGGAACACAGATACGCAGTATTTT	CASSQGVFLAGNTDTQYF	TRBJ2-3	TRBV4-1	TRBD2	few
TGTGCCAGCAGACAGGGGGTGAACACTGAAGCTTTCTTT	CASRQGVNTEAFF	TRBJ1-1	TRBV12-3/TRBV12-4	TRBD1	-
TGTGCCAGCTCACCGAGTAGGGAGATATATGGCTACACCTTC	CASSPSREIYGYTF	TRBJ1-2	TRBV18	-	-
TGTGCCAGCAGTCAGACGGGGCAGGGGCCGACTTTACCCTACGAGCAGTACTTC	CASSQTGQGPTLPYEQYF	TRBJ2-7	TRBV28	-	-
TGTGCCAGCAGCTCCGACCCCCCCCCTAGGCACACCATATATTTT	CASSSDPPPRHTIYF	TRBJ1-3	TRBV14	-	-
TGTGCCAGCTCACCGCCAGCGTCCTATTACGAGCAGTACTTC	CASSPPASYYEQYF	TRBJ2-7	TRBV18	-	-
TGTGCCTGGAGTGTGCTCAGCTCCTACAATGAGCAGTTCTTC	CAWSVLSSYNEQFF	TRBJ2-1	TRBV30	-	-
TGTGCCAGCAGCCCTAGGGGCTCTCAACCAGATACGCAGTATTTT	CASSPRGSQPDTQYF	TRBJ2-3	TRBV7-9	-	-
TGTGCCAGCAGCGTAGGACAGGGAGGCTCACCCCTCCACTTT	CASSVGQGGSPLHF	TRBJ1-6	TRBV7-9	TRBD1	-
TGTGCCTGGATCCGGACAGACTACGAGCAGTACTTC	CAWIRTDYEQYF	TRBJ2-7	TRBV30	-	-
TGTGCCAGCAGAAACGGAGGGAACACTGAAGCTTTCTTT	CASRNGGNTEAFF	TRBJ1-1	TRBV6-5	-	once
TGTGCCAGCAGCTTTGGATTAGCGGGGCTTTCCTACGAGCAGTACTTC	CASSFGLAGLSYEQYF	TRBJ2-7	TRBV5-4	TRBD2	-
TGTGCCAGCAGTGTAGCGGGGCGATACACCGGGGAGCTGTTTTTT	CASSVAGRYTGELFF	TRBJ2-2	TRBV2	TRBD2	-
TGTGCCTGGACCCCGGGACACTTGAACACTGAAGCTTTCTTT	CAWTPGHLNTEAFF	TRBJ1-1	TRBV30	-	once
TGTGCCAGCAGCCCCCGAGGAGACCCCCGGGGTCAGCCCCAGCATTTT	CASSPRGDPRGQPQHF	TRBJ1-5	TRBV7-8	-	-
TGTGCCAGCAGCAAAGTATTTGGGGTGGGGGGTAGTCAGCCCCAGCATTTT	CASSKVFGVGGSQPQHF	TRBJ1-5	TRBV21-1	-	-
TGCGCCAGCAGCTTGGCCCCCCAGATACAAGCTTTCTTT	CASSLAPQIQAFF	TRBJ1-1	TRBV5-1	-	-
TGTGCCAGCAGTTCCCACCGGGAGGTACAGTTCTTC	CASSSHREVQFF	TRBJ2-1	TRBV28	TRBD2	-
TGTGCCAGCAGTCACGGGACAGGATACGAGCAGTACTTC	CASSHGTGYEQYF	TRBJ2-7	TRBV7-3	TRBD1	-
TGTGCCAGTAGTCCCCCCGGTGGCAGGGGTGAAAAACTGTTTTTT	CASSPPGGRGEKLFF	TRBJ1-4	TRBV19	-	-
TGTGCCAGCAGCTCCTCGGGATTATACAATGAGCAGTTCTTC	CASSSSGLYNEQFF	TRBJ2-1	TRBV7-3	-	-
TGTGCCAGTAGCCCCCGGGACAGGGGTAGTGATACGCAGTATTTT	CASSPRDRGSDTQYF	TRBJ2-3	TRBV19	TRBD1	-
TGTGCCAGCAGCAACAGGGGGCTTAACACTGAAGCTTTCTTT	CASSNRGLNTEAFF	TRBJ1-1	TRBV7-6	TRBD1	-
TGTGCCAGCAGCTTAGCGACAATCGCCAGCGGGGCCAACGTCCTGACTTTC	CASSLATIASGANVLTF	TRBJ2-6	TRBV7-9	-	-
TGTGCCATCAGGACAAGGGACACCGTTAGCACAGATACGCAGTATTTT	CAIRTRDTVSTDTQYF	TRBJ2-3	TRBV10-3	-	-
TGTGCCAGCAGCTTTCTTCGGGGTACTGAAGCTTTCTTT	CASSFLRGTEAFF	TRBJ1-1	TRBV3-1/TRBV3-2	-	-
TGTGCCAGCAGCCAAGTTTCGGACAATGAGCAGTTCTTC	CASSQVSDNEQFF	TRBJ2-1	TRBV4-2	-	-
TGTGCCAGCAGCCCAGGCGGGGTGGCTTTCTTT	CASSPGGVAFF	TRBJ1-1	TRBV27	-	once
TGTGCCAGCAGCTTCGGGTTACAACTCACTAACTATGGCTACACCTTC	CASSFGLQLTNYGYTF	TRBJ1-2	TRBV5-4	-	few
TGTGCCAGCAGTGAGTCCCGGGGACTGGAAGCTTTCTTT	CASSESRGLEAFF	TRBJ1-1	TRBV6-1	-	-
TGTGCCAGCAAGTATAACGACAGGGGGCGCACTGAAGCTTTCTTT	CASKYNDRGRTEAFF	TRBJ1-1	TRBV28	TRBD1	-
TGTGCCAGCGGTGGGGGAGGGAGAGAGACCCAGTACTTC	CASGGGGRETQYF	TRBJ2-5	TRBV27	TRBD2	-
TGTGCCAGTAGAAGGGCAGGGGCAAATTCACCCCTCCACTTT	CASRRAGANSPLHF	TRBJ1-6	TRBV19	-	-
TGTGCCAGCAGTGGGACAGCCGAGCAGTACTTC	CASSGTAEQYF	TRBJ2-7	TRBV27	TRBD1	-
TGTGCCTGGAGCCGGGACACTGATCAGCCCCAGCATTTT	CAWSRDTDQPQHF	TRBJ1-5	TRBV30	-	-
TGTGCCAGCAGCAAAGGGACTAGCGGGAGAGATACGCAGTATTTT	CASSKGTSGRDTQYF	TRBJ2-3	TRBV7-6	TRBD2	-